The source of this TCR beta chain is a study of blood T cell repertoires in COVID-19. Trimming pared 3 bases from V and 1 base from J, leaving 16 bases between. The CDR3 is 17 residues long. The germline CDR1 and CDR2 sequences are MGHRA and YSYEKL. In the original workflow: Nucleated cell counts were estimated from reference gene primer amplification. Assay: immunoSEQ multiplex PCR; the TCRdb copy retains only in-frame clones and omits some. That table furnishes V, J and clone size, whereas the DNA furnished D and trimming. Here the sample spans 200,000 to 300,000 clones, more than 85% being singletons.

The sample consisted of peripheral blood. The receptor was isolated from a woman in her sixties with COVID-19, enrolled during active disease. V is TRBV4-1 and J is TRBJ2-4; TRBD2 is a possible D gene (5 bases). CDR3 loop: CASSHPWSRRAKNIQYF. The CDR3 DNA reads TGCGCCAGCAGCCACCCTTGGTCCCGGAGGGCCAAAAACATTCAGTACTTC.